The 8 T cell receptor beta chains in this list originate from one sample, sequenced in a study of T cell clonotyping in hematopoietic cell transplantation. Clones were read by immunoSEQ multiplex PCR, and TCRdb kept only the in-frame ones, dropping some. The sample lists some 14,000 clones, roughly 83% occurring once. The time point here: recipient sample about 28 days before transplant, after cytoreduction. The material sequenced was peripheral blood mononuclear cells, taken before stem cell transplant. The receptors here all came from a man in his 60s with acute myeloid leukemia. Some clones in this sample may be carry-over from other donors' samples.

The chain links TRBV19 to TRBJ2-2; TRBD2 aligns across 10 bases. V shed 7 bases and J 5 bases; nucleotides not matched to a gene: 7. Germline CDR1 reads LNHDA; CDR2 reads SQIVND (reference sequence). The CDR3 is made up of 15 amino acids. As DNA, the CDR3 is TGTGCCAGTACAGCGGGGGGGTTCATAACCGGGGAGCTGTTTTTT. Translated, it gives CASTAGGFITGELFF.

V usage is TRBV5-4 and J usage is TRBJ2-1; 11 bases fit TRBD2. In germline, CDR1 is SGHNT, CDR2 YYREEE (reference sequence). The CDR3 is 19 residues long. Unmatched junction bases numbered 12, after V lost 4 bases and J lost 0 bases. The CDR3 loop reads CASSDDSSGGISSYNEQFF. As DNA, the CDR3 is TGTGCCAGCAGCGACGACTCTAGCGGGGGGATTAGCTCCTACAATGAGCAGTTCTTC.

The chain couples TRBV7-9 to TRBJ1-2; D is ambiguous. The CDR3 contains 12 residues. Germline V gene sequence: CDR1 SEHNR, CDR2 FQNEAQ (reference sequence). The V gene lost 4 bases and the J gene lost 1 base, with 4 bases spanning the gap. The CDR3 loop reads CASSSSNYGYTF. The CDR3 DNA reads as TGTGCCAGCAGCTCCAGTAACTATGGCTACACCTTC.

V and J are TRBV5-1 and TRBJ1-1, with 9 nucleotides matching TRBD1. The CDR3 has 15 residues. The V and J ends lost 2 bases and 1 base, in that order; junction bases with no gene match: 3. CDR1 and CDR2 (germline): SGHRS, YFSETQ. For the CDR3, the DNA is TGCGCCAGCAGCTTCGTACAGGGGGCGAACACTGAAGCTTTCTTT. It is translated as CASSFVQGANTEAFF.

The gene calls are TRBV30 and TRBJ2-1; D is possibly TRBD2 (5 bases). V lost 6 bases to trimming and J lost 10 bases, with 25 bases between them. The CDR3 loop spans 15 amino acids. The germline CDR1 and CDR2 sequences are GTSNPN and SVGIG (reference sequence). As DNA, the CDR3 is TGTGCCTGCCCCAAGCGGTTCCGGGATGTAGGCGAGCAGTTCTTC. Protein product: CACPKRFRDVGEQFF.

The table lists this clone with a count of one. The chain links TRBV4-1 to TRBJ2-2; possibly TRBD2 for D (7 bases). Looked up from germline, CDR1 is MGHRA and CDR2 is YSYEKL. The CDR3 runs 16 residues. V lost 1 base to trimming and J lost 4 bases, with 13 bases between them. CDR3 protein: CASSQAGGLSTGELFF. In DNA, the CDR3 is TGCGCCAGCAGCCAAGCGGGGGGCCTCAGCACCGGGGAGCTGTTTTTT.

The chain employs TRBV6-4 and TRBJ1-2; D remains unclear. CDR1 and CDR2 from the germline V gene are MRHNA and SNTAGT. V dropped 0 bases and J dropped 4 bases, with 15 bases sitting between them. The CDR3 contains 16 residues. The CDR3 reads CASSDSTYRLGYGYTF. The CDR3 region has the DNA TGTGCCAGCAGTGACTCGACGTATCGGTTGGGCTATGGCTACACCTTC.

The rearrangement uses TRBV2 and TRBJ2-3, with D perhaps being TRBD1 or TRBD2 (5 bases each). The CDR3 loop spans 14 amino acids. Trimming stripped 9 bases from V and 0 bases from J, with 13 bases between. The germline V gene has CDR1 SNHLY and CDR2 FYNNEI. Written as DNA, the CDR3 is TGTGCCAGTGCCGGGACGGCTAGCACAGATACGCAGTATTTT. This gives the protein CASAGTASTDTQYF.